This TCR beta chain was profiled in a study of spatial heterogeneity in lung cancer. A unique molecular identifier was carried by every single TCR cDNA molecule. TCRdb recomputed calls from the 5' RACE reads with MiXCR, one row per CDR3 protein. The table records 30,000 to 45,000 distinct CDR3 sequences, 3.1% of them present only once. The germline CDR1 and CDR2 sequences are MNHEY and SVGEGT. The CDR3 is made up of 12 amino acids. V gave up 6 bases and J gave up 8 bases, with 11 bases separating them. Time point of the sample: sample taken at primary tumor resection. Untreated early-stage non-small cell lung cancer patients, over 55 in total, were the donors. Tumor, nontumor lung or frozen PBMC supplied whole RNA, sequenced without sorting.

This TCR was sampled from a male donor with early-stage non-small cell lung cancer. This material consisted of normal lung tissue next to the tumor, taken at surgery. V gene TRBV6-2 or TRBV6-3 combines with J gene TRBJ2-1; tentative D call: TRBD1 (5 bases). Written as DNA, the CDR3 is TGTGCCAGCAGGACCTCAGGGTATGAGCAGTTCTTC. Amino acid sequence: CASRTSGYEQFF.